The following is a T cell receptor beta chain sequence with its context. The antigen remains unidentified. Time point in this sample: week 35, safety follow-up. Doses of 300 ug of mutant IDH1 20-mer peptide were given with topical imiquimod. Germline CDR1 and CDR2: MNHNS and SASEGT. The CDR3 is made up of 14 amino acids. Trimming took off 1 base at V and 1 base at J, with 5 bases between the two ends. The data are from a study of a mutant IDH1 vaccine in newly diagnosed glioma. About the research overall: Earlier therapy was either radiotherapy, temozolomide, or both, and most got both.

TCRdb's copy holds only in-frame clones and misses some; the assay was immunoSEQ multiplex PCR. The sample records some 71,000 clones, more than 85% being singletons. This chain links TRBV6-1 with TRBJ2-4; no clear D gene. This receptor was identified in a man aged 25-40 years with glioma. The sequencing here drew on PBMCs, taken from a glioma patient whose treatment included an IDH1 peptide vaccine. DNA for the CDR3: TGTGCCAGCAGTGAAGGCGTCGCCAAAAACATTCAGTACTTC. It encodes CASSEGVAKNIQYF.